This TCR beta chain was recorded in a study of CD8+ T cells in alopecia areata. This clone has just a few counts. Its antigen is still unknown. Mouse gene names and germline throughout. Read data end 4 residues before the CDR3 end; the end is taken from the germline J gene. Sorting of pooled cutaneous lymph node cells was based on CD4, CD8alpha, NKG2D, NKG2ACE and other markers. From germline, CDR1 is NNHDY and CDR2 SYVADS. This CDR3 contains 14 residues. Sequencing templates came from extracted RNA that was reverse transcribed into cDNA. Method: immunoSEQ multiplex PCR; TCRdb's copy keeps in-frame clones and lacks some. Observed in the sample are under 4,500 clones, none of them singletons. Study-level findings and limits: Scalp samples also yield sequences of resident alphabeta T cells from normal skin.

Sequenced sample: CD8+ T cells sorted from a lymph node. The sequence was collected from a C3H/HeJ mouse with alopecia areata. Mouse MHC haplotype: H2-k. The rearrangement uses TRBV13-3 and TRBJ2-4, with 9 bases that match TRBD2. This CDR3 reads CASSDLGGVNTLYF. The sequenced CDR3 bases are TGTGCCAGCAGTGACCTGGGGGGGGTAAAC.